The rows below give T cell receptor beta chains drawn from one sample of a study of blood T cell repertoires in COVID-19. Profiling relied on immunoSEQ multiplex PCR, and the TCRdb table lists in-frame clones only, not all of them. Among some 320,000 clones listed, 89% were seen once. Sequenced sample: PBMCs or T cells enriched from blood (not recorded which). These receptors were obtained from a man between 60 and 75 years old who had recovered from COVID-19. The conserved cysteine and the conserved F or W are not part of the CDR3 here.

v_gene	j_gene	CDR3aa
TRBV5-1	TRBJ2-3	ASRGGLAAADTQY
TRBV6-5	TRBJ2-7	ASSYWTSGSYEQY
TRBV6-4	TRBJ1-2	ASKGSPGDSNYGYT
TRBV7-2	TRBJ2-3	ASSLGQGLDTQY
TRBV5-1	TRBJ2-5	ASSFHRREEETQY
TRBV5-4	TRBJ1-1	ASSREGTGTEAF
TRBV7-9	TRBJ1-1	ASSFGDVLTEAF
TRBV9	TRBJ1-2	ASSVGQGAGYGYT
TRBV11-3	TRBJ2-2	ASSLPSDRGGTGELF
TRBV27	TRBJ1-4	ASSPRQPTNEKLF
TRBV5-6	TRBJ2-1	ASSWDSYNEQF
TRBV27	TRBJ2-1	ASSLEVYNEQF
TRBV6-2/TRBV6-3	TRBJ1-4	ASSYGTGTLF
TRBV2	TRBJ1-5	ASSERGPQH
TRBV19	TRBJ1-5	ASSIEGQKNQPQH
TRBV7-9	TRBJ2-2	ASLEQGNSNTGELF
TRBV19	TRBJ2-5	ASSIGTPQETQY
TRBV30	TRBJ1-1	AGGGQGRTEAF
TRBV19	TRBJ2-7	ASRDRGTSGRPYEQY
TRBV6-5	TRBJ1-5	AIDRDRHSNQPQH
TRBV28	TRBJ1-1	ASSTSTRGGGTEAF
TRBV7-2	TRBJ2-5	ASSSLAGGGTQY
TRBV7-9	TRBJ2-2	ASSVPVGTGLAGELF
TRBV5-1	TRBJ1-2	ASSLLGQVRGYT
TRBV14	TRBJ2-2	ASSQRLAGLFTGELF
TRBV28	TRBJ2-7	ASSFAGTSPPYEQY
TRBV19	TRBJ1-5	ASSKRQINQPQH
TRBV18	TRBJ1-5	ASSPPGRPINQPQH
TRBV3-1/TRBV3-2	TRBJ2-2	ASSLYTGQANTGELF
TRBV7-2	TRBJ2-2	ASSRQGVTGELF
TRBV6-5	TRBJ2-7	ASRSGQGGPYEQY
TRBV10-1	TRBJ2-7	ASSESIETGQGRFYEQY
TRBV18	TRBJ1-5	ASSNQGAGQPQH
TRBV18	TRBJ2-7	ASSKDRAQTYEQY
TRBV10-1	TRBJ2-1	ASTPWGYHSYNEQF
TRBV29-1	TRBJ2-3	SVERASTDTQY
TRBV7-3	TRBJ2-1	ASSRQRASYNEQF
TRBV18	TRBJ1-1	ASSPPGGSNTEAF
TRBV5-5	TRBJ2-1	ASTKSDGRSYNEQF
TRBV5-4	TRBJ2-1	ASTFWDYSYNEQF
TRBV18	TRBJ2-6	ASSPTGGAGANVLT
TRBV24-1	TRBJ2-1	ATSDSGTGSINEQF
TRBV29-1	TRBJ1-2	SVEDEGTPNYGYT
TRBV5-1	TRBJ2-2	ASSLSGATGELF
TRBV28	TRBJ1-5	ASIEGRMNQPQH
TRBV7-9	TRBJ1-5	ASSAPGTGGNQPQH
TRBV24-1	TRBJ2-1	ATEGDSNEQF
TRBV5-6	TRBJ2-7	ASRETSGRGYEQY
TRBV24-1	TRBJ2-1	ATSDRRTGNNEQF
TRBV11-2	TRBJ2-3	ASSLRLAGGRTDTQY
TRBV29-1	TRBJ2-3	SVGGLAGGVDTQY
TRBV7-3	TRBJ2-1	ASSLSTDTLLNEQF
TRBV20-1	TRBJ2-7	SASILKEQY
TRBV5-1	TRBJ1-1	ASSLEAREAF